The T cell receptor beta chain under discussion was sequenced for a study of blood T cell repertoires in COVID-19. Methods used by the authors: From reference gene primer amplification, estimates of nucleated cell counts were derived. Only in-frame clones appear in the TCRdb table, and some are missing; sequencing was by immunoSEQ multiplex PCR. V and J calls and clone size are those listed in that table; D and trimming were worked out from the DNA. In the table there are over 150,000 clones, roughly four fifths of which are singletons. The V and J ends lost 3 bases and 4 bases, in that order; junction bases with no gene match: 5. The V gene's germline CDR1 is MNHEY and CDR2 SMNVEV (reference sequence). The CDR3 consists of 14 residues.

The sequence was collected from a human donor in a cohort sampled during active COVID-19. Sequenced: peripheral blood. This rearrangement joins TRBV27 to TRBJ2-7; 8 nucleotides match TRBD2. The CDR3 reads CASSFAGGMYEQYF. The CDR3 region has the DNA TGTGCCAGCAGTTTTGCGGGGGGTATGTACGAGCAGTACTTC.